A single T cell receptor delta chain is shown here with its context. This clone qualifies as medium-sized (0.01 to 0.1%). Its recognized antigen is unknown. Base qualities are not provided; no much larger clone lies one nucleotide away. These data originate in a study of delta chains in infants with herpesvirus infections (dated by TCRdb to 2021 to 2023). About the study as a whole: From birth, the study prospectively followed a Ugandan infant birth cohort to characterize gammadelta T cell responses to primary cytomegalovirus (CMV) infection. A public fetal Vdelta1/Vgamma8 gammadelta TCR clonotype was searched for in infants infected with CMV after birth. gammadelta TCRs were sequenced from PBMC of 15 to 20 CMV-infected infants (one congenitally infected) and under 10 CMV-uninfected infants with enough sample available. Infant blood samples fell into approximate age groups of 1.5, 4, 8 and 12 months. Previously published Belgian fetal and cord blood gammadelta TCR data were included only for comparison and were not generated in this cohort. What the research found in general, with its limitations: Detection of the public clonotype was limited to the first time point after infection, and the public clonotype was not found in uninfected infants or in infants infected after 120 days. Public-clonotype frequency among Vdelta1 cells appeared to be inversely correlated with age at infection and was observed to decay rapidly, seemingly without persisting beyond 2 to 3 months. The public Vdelta1 clonotype was detected in about 20% of the 18 CMV-infected infants, namely three infected postnatally before 120 days of age and the congenitally infected infant. In CMV-uninfected infants, the public clonotype might still exist at levels below the detection limit. A small sample size and the lack of race- or environment-matched controls were noted by the authors, because CMV is acquired by nearly all Ugandans before adulthood.

Pregnant women getting prenatal care were recruited in Kampala, Uganda, and their infants were enrolled; maternal HIV status had to be documented. Home visits to families took place weekly, and collection of infant clinical information, oral swabs and peripheral blood began at 6 weeks of age and was repeated every 4 months after that. After blood was collected in heparin tubes, PBMC were isolated using Ficoll-Paque density gradient centrifugation and then cryopreserved. The receptor library was made with RT-PCR. TCR cDNA was generated by reverse transcription of PBMC RNA with SuperScript II and gamma-chain- and delta-chain-specific primers. cDNA was purified with AMPure XP beads, amplified, and indexed with Illumina adapters using the Nextera XT Index Kit. An Illumina MiSeq with a V2 300-cycle kit was used to sequence the gammadelta TCR libraries. The authors processed their data as follows. Using MiXCR v2.1.12, CDR3 sequences were assembled, and reads were mapped onto D, J and V genes obtained from GenBank. Repertoire analyses of the CDR3 clonotypes were performed with VDJtools v1.2.1. Clones were re-identified by TCRdb from the public reads with CATT, and rows with the same DNA were merged. TCRdb's processing, not the study's, gives the V and J calls here. Present in this sample are 770 or so delta-chain clones, about a fifth of which were seen just once. The ten most abundant clones make up 13% of the sample.

The junction shows trimming of 3 bases on V and 3 bases on J, and the gene matches do not reach 22 bases of it. Taken from the germline V gene, the CDR1 and CDR2 loops are TSWWSYY and QGS. There are 22 amino acids in the CDR3, from cysteine to phenylalanine inclusive. Only the CDR3 DNA stays, 66 bases, in frame from base 1. The sample was peripheral blood, taken at time point 2 of longitudinal follow-up. The TCR comes from a human donor who was a Ugandan infant, either HIV-exposed or HIV-unexposed (not recorded which). The sequence joins TRDV1 to TRDJ1; 13 nucleotides in the junction match TRDD3. The nucleotide sequence is TGTGCTCTTGGGGATAAATGGTTGGACTGGGGGATACGAAGGTTTAGGTCCGATAAACTCATCTTT. Its product reads: CALGDKWLDWGIRRFRSDKLIF.